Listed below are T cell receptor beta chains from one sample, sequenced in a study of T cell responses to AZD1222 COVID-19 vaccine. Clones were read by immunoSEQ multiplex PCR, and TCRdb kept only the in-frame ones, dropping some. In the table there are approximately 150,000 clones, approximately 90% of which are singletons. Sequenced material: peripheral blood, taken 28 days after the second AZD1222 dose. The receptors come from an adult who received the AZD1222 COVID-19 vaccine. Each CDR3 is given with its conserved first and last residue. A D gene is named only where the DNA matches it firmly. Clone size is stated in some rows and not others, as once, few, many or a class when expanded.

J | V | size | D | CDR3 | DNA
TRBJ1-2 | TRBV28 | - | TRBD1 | CASSSSDRGYGYTF | TGTGCCAGCAGCTCCAGTGACAGGGGCTATGGCTACACCTTC
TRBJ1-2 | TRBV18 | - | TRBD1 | CASSPPGLQGEGYTF | TGTGCCAGCTCACCACCGGGACTCCAGGGGGAAGGCTACACCTTC
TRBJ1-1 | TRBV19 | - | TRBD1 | CASSIQKQGASAFF | TGTGCCAGTAGTATACAGAAACAGGGGGCATCAGCTTTCTTT
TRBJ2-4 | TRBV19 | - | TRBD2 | CASSMRTSGRAFVAKNIQYF | TGTGCCAGTAGTATGAGGACTAGCGGGAGGGCCTTCGTGGCCAAAAACATTCAGTACTTC
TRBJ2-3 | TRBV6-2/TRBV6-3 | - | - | CASSYSRSDTQYF | TGTGCCAGCAGTTACTCTAGGTCAGATACGCAGTATTTT
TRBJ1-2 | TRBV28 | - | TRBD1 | CASSLPHIDRGSYDYGYTF | TGTGCCAGCAGTTTACCTCACATCGACAGGGGGTCTTATGACTATGGCTACACCTTC
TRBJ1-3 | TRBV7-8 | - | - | CASSLIQGNTIYF | TGTGCCAGCAGCTTAATACAGGGAAACACCATATATTTT
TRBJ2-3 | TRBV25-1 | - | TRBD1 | CASSETRDRLTSTDTQYF | TGTGCCAGCAGTGAGACCCGGGACAGGCTGACTTCCACAGATACGCAGTATTTT
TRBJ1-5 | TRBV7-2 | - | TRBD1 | CASSYQGTGQPQHF | TGTGCCAGCAGCTACCAAGGGACAGGTCAGCCCCAGCATTTT
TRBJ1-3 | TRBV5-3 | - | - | CARSLGRGSSGNTIYF | TGTGCCAGAAGCTTGGGTAGGGGGTCTTCTGGAAACACCATATATTTT
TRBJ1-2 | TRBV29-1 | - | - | CSAGGGDYGYTF | TGCAGCGCTGGTGGTGGGGACTATGGCTACACCTTC
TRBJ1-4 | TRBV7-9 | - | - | CASSWNLATNEKLFF | TGTGCCAGCAGCTGGAACTTAGCAACTAATGAAAAACTGTTTTTT
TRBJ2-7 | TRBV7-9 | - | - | CASSLVGAEKYEQYF | TGTGCCAGCAGCTTAGTTGGGGCGGAGAAATACGAGCAGTACTTC
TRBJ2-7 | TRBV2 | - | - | CASRGIRHEQYF | TGTGCCAGCAGGGGAATAAGGCACGAGCAGTACTTC
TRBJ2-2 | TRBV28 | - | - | CATPGATGELFF | TGTGCCACCCCCGGAGCTACCGGGGAGCTGTTTTTT
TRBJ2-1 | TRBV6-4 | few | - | CASSDSSGPPPQFF | TGTGCCAGCAGTGACTCCTCAGGCCCCCCGCCCCAGTTCTTC
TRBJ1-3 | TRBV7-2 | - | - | CASSLIENTIYF | TGTGCCAGCAGCTTAATCGAAAACACCATATATTTT